This is a list of T cell receptor beta chains from one sample in a study of pediatric ulcerative colitis. Sequencing used immunoSEQ multiplex PCR; TCRdb keeps in-frame clones, though not all of them. Here the sample spans around 37,000 clones, 75% being singletons. Sequenced: gut tissue. Receptor source: a boy aged 5-17 years with severe ulcerative colitis. The CDR3 runs from the conserved cysteine through the conserved F or W. Each record gives: J gene, D gene, clone size, V gene, CDR3 protein, CDR3 DNA. D genes are given only for firm matches. Only some rows state a clone size, as once, few, many or a class for expanded clones.

J gene: TRBJ1-4
D gene: NA
clone size: NA
V gene: TRBV11-2
CDR3 protein: CASSLDKSVGANEKLFF
CDR3 DNA: TGTGCCAGCAGCTTAGATAAAAGCGTTGGGGCTAATGAAAAACTGTTTTTT

J gene: TRBJ1-2
D gene: TRBD1
clone size: NA
V gene: TRBV7-9
CDR3 protein: CASTIGQGNYGYTF
CDR3 DNA: TGTGCCAGCACCATTGGACAGGGGAACTATGGCTACACCTTC

J gene: TRBJ2-3
D gene: NA
clone size: NA
V gene: TRBV9
CDR3 protein: CASSAGWGYTDTQYF
CDR3 DNA: TGTGCCAGCAGCGCCGGGTGGGGCTACACAGATACGCAGTATTTT

J gene: TRBJ2-5
D gene: NA
clone size: NA
V gene: TRBV5-1
CDR3 protein: CASSLGGGAKETQYF
CDR3 DNA: TGCGCCAGCAGCTTGGGAGGGGGGGCGAAGGAGACCCAGTACTTC

J gene: TRBJ1-5
D gene: NA
clone size: NA
V gene: TRBV5-8
CDR3 protein: CASSLQGYSNQPQHF
CDR3 DNA: TGTGCCAGCAGCTTGCAAGGTTATAGCAATCAGCCCCAGCATTTT

J gene: TRBJ1-5
D gene: NA
clone size: NA
V gene: TRBV2
CDR3 protein: CASRRGMGQPQHF
CDR3 DNA: TGTGCCAGCAGAAGAGGGATGGGCCAGCCCCAGCATTTT

J gene: TRBJ1-1
D gene: NA
clone size: NA
V gene: TRBV30
CDR3 protein: CAWSAGRAFF
CDR3 DNA: TGTGCCTGGAGTGCGGGGAGAGCTTTCTTT

J gene: TRBJ1-1
D gene: TRBD1
clone size: once
V gene: TRBV28
CDR3 protein: CASSDRETEAFF
CDR3 DNA: TGTGCCAGCAGTGACAGGGAAACTGAAGCTTTCTTT

J gene: TRBJ1-1
D gene: NA
clone size: NA
V gene: TRBV18
CDR3 protein: CASSPTQNTEAFF
CDR3 DNA: TGTGCCAGCTCGCCGACACAGAACACTGAAGCTTTCTTT

J gene: TRBJ2-1
D gene: NA
clone size: few
V gene: TRBV9
CDR3 protein: CASSVGGGGPYNEQFF
CDR3 DNA: TGTGCCAGCAGCGTAGGCGGCGGCGGGCCTTACAATGAGCAGTTCTTC

J gene: TRBJ1-2
D gene: TRBD1
clone size: NA
V gene: TRBV28
CDR3 protein: CASSQPGDRGLGYTF
CDR3 DNA: TGTGCCAGCAGTCAACCCGGGGACAGGGGGCTAGGCTACACCTTC

J gene: TRBJ1-1
D gene: TRBD1
clone size: NA
V gene: TRBV6-6
CDR3 protein: CASSSGTGSTTEAFF
CDR3 DNA: TGTGCCAGCAGCTCCGGGACAGGGTCGACGACTGAAGCTTTCTTT

J gene: TRBJ2-1
D gene: NA
clone size: NA
V gene: TRBV5-1
CDR3 protein: CASSVTSGGYNEQFF
CDR3 DNA: TGCGCCAGCAGCGTTACTAGTGGGGGTTACAATGAGCAGTTCTTC

J gene: TRBJ2-7
D gene: TRBD2
clone size: NA
V gene: TRBV5-4
CDR3 protein: CASIRRSSGDYSYEQYF
CDR3 DNA: TGTGCCAGCATCCGGCGGTCTAGCGGGGACTATTCCTACGAGCAGTACTTC

J gene: TRBJ2-2
D gene: NA
clone size: NA
V gene: TRBV7-9
CDR3 protein: CASSQPQGAVMDTGELFF
CDR3 DNA: TGTGCCAGCAGCCAACCACAGGGCGCGGTTATGGACACCGGGGAGCTGTTTTTT

J gene: TRBJ2-7
D gene: NA
clone size: NA
V gene: TRBV5-1
CDR3 protein: CASSLLGVSSYEQYF
CDR3 DNA: TGCGCCAGCAGCTTGTTGGGGGTAAGCTCCTACGAGCAGTACTTC

J gene: TRBJ2-3
D gene: NA
clone size: NA
V gene: TRBV9
CDR3 protein: CASSVAGPGPDTQYF
CDR3 DNA: TGTGCCAGCAGCGTAGCGGGGCCAGGGCCAGATACGCAGTATTTT

J gene: TRBJ2-5
D gene: NA
clone size: NA
V gene: TRBV7-9
CDR3 protein: CASSLMAAPYQETQYF
CDR3 DNA: TGTGCCAGCAGCTTAATGGCGGCCCCGTACCAAGAGACCCAGTACTTC

J gene: TRBJ2-7
D gene: NA
clone size: once
V gene: TRBV11-2
CDR3 protein: CASSLARVSYEQYF
CDR3 DNA: TGTGCCAGCAGTCTTGCCCGGGTCTCCTACGAGCAGTACTTC

J gene: TRBJ1-1
D gene: NA
clone size: NA
V gene: TRBV19
CDR3 protein: CASSPTGTKNTEAFF
CDR3 DNA: TGTGCCAGTAGTCCAACCGGGACAAAGAACACTGAAGCTTTCTTT

J gene: TRBJ1-5
D gene: NA
clone size: NA
V gene: TRBV28
CDR3 protein: CASSLDSNQPQHF
CDR3 DNA: TGTGCCAGCAGTTTGGATAGCAATCAGCCCCAGCATTTT

J gene: TRBJ1-4
D gene: NA
clone size: NA
V gene: TRBV28
CDR3 protein: CASSSRHGMEEKLFF
CDR3 DNA: TGTGCCAGCAGCAGTAGACATGGGATGGAGGAAAAACTGTTTTTT

J gene: TRBJ2-1
D gene: TRBD1
clone size: NA
V gene: TRBV6-4
CDR3 protein: CASSKRTGNEQFF
CDR3 DNA: TGTGCCAGCAGTAAACGGACAGGGAATGAGCAGTTCTTC

J gene: TRBJ2-7
D gene: NA
clone size: NA
V gene: TRBV7-6
CDR3 protein: CASSLEGQGTYEQYF
CDR3 DNA: TGTGCCAGCAGCTTAGAGGGTCAGGGGACCTACGAGCAGTACTTC

J gene: TRBJ2-7
D gene: NA
clone size: NA
V gene: TRBV5-1
CDR3 protein: CASSLSVRSGTANYEQYF
CDR3 DNA: TGCGCCAGCAGCTTGTCAGTAAGGAGCGGGACAGCCAACTACGAGCAGTACTTC

J gene: TRBJ1-1
D gene: NA
clone size: NA
V gene: TRBV12-5
CDR3 protein: CASGISMNTEAFF
CDR3 DNA: TGTGCTAGTGGTATATCAATGAACACTGAAGCTTTCTTT